The 14 T cell receptor beta chains presented below share a single source sample, sequenced in a study of sequential checkpoint blockade in melanoma. Repertoires were generated with immunoSEQ multiplex PCR, while TCRdb's copy carries only in-frame clones and drops some. The sample has under 20,000 clones; just under 75% are singletons. Treatment reported: randomized to nivolumab then ipilimumab (arm A) or the reverse (arm B). Here the sequenced sample was CD8+ T cells sorted from blood (inferred from file names), taken from a patient given nivolumab and ipilimumab in sequence. These receptors were collected from a human donor with melanoma.

The rearrangement links TRBV29-1 to TRBJ2-7, with a tentative D call TRBD2 (7 bases). The ends were cut back, 1 base at V and 9 bases at J, with 13 bases in the middle. Germline V gene sequence: CDR1 SQVTM, CDR2 ANQGSEA. The length of the CDR3 is 12 residues. The CDR3 loop is CSVEAGGLWQYF. DNA for the CDR3: TGCAGCGTTGAAGCGGGGGGCCTATGGCAGTACTTC.

The chain recombines TRBV7-9 with TRBJ1-2; TRBD1 might be the D (5 bases). Germline-derived CDR1 and CDR2 are SEHNR and FQNEAQ (reference sequence). The CDR3 has 15 residues. V lost 5 bases to trimming and J lost 7 bases, with 20 bases between them. The CDR3 spells CASSPRQSRSGGYTF. In DNA form, the CDR3 reads TGTGCCAGCAGCCCTCGACAGAGCCGTTCCGGTGGCTACACCTTC.

The chain recombines TRBV7-9 with TRBJ2-7, with 9 bases identical to TRBD2. With V trimmed by 8 bases and J by 4 bases, 9 bases remained unmatched. Germline V CDR1 and CDR2: SEHNR, FQNEAQ (reference sequence). The CDR3 is 14 residues long. CDR3 region: CASGPGAGGYEQYF. CDR3 in DNA: TGTGCCAGCGGCCCCGGAGCGGGAGGTTACGAGCAGTACTTC.

V gene TRBV10-3 combines with J gene TRBJ1-5; D is ambiguous. Germline V lookup: CDR1 ENHRY, CDR2 SYGVKD. The CDR3 covers 13 residues. V lost 8 bases to trimming and J lost 2 bases, with 10 bases between them. The CDR3 loop is CAIALAGNQPQHF. DNA for the CDR3: TGTGCCATCGCCCTGGCGGGCAATCAGCCCCAGCATTTT.

This chain links TRBV27 with TRBJ2-7; D is perhaps TRBD1 (6 bases). Per germline, CDR1 MNHEY and CDR2 SMNVEV (reference sequence). The CDR3 consists of 15 residues. V was trimmed by 6 bases and J by 2 bases, leaving 17 bases between them. CDR3 sequence (DNA): TGTGCCAGCAGCCTAACAGGGTGGGGACCCTACGAGCAGTACTTC. It codes for CASSLTGWGPYEQYF.

The table lists this clone with a count of one. The chain couples TRBV5-1 to TRBJ2-5, with D maybe TRBD1 (5 bases). The tail of the sequence fits TRBJ2-7 better, so the J call may be wrong. Germline CDR1 and CDR2: SGHRS and YFSETQ. The length of the CDR3 is 13 residues. Here the CDR3 reads CASRMAGSYEQYF. DNA for the CDR3: TGCGCCAGCAGAATGGCAGGGTCCTACGAGCAGTACTTC.

The chain carries TRBV13 and TRBJ2-7, with D possibly being TRBD1 (5 bases). CDR1 and CDR2 from the germline V gene are PRHDT and FYEKMQ (reference sequence). V lost 6 bases and J lost 5, with 14 bases in between. There are 13 residues in the CDR3. CDR3 sequence (DNA): TGTGCCAGCAGTTTATGGCAGGGCGACGAGCAGTACTTC. It specifies CASSLWQGDEQYF.

CDR3 residues: CASSVAGTSIHEQFF. The CDR3 DNA follows: TGTGCCAGCAGCGTAGCTGGGACTAGCATCCATGAGCAGTTCTTC. V and J are TRBV9 and TRBJ2-1; 9 nucleotides align to TRBD2. The CDR3 has 15 residues. Germline assignment: CDR1 SGDLS and CDR2 YYNGEE. The ends lost 0 bases at V and 8 bases at J; junction bases unmatched: 6.

This clone has a handful of counts. This chain connects TRBV7-2 to TRBJ2-1; 9 bases line up with TRBD1. Trimming at V came to 8 bases and at J to 5 bases, leaving 7 bases not matched to a gene. This CDR3 region has 14 residues. Germline loops: CDR1 SGHTA, CDR2 FQGNSA. The chain's CDR3 is CASWPGQGHNEQFF. In DNA form, the CDR3 reads TGTGCCAGCTGGCCGGGACAGGGACACAATGAGCAGTTCTTC.

The CDR3 reads CASSALRTAENTEAFF. In nucleotides, the CDR3 is TGTGCCAGTAGTGCACTCCGGACAGCGGAGAACACTGAAGCTTTCTTT. The chain carries TRBV19 and TRBJ1-1; perhaps TRBD1 as D (6 bases). V lost 5 bases and J lost 1, with 17 bases in between. The V gene's germline CDR1 is LNHDA and CDR2 SQIVND (reference sequence). The CDR3 has 16 residues. Filled out from reference TRBV19 and TRBJ1-1, the complete variable domain reads DGGITQSPKYLFRKEGQNVTLSCEQNLNHDAMYWYRQDPGQGLRLIYYSQIVNDFQKGDIAEGYSVSREKKESFPLTVTSAQKNPTAFYLCASSALRTAENTEAFFGQGTRLTVV.

The gene calls are TRBV29-1 and TRBJ2-1; no clear D gene. CDR3 length: 15 amino acids. V lost 3 bases and J 1 base, leaving 13 bases between the germline ends. Germline V gene lookup returns CDR1 SQVTM and CDR2 ANQGSEA. CDR3 loop: CSVESLFGSYNEQFF. The DNA for the CDR3 is TGCAGCGTTGAGTCCCTCTTCGGTTCCTACAATGAGCAGTTCTTC.

This clone counts as medium-sized. This chain joins TRBV5-4 and TRBJ1-5; the match to TRBD1 covers 10 bases. The germline V gene encodes CDR1 SGHNT and CDR2 YYREEE (reference sequence). V shed 4 bases, J shed 5 bases, and the junction held 9 bases outside the gene matches. The CDR3 has 16 amino acids. CDR3 in DNA: TGTGCCAGCAGCCGCCGACAGGGGGCCTGGGATCAGCCCCAGCATTTT. Protein sequence: CASSRRQGAWDQPQHF.

The J gene is TRBJ2-7, the V gene TRBV4-1; 7 bases are shared with TRBD2. Per germline, CDR1 MGHRA and CDR2 YSYEKL. The CDR3 extends over 15 amino acids. The J segment lost 2 bases and the V segment lost 1 base, leaving 5 bases of the junction unmatched. CDR3 sequence reads: CASSQGPGGAYEQYF. CDR3 sequence (DNA): TGCGCCAGCAGCCAAGGGCCGGGGGGAGCCTACGAGCAGTACTTC.

This clone was recorded only once. The CDR3 nucleotides are TGTGCCAGCAGTTCAGGGAGGGTTCGGCGGCAGTACTTC. Encoded protein: CASSSGRVRRQYF. This chain links TRBV6-5 with TRBJ2-5, with 7 bases that match TRBD2. The length of the CDR3 is 13 residues. V gave up 4 bases and J gave up 11 bases; unmatched junction bases: 10. Per the germline V gene, CDR1 is MNHEY and CDR2 is SVGAGI.